Listed below are T cell receptor beta chains from one sample, sequenced in a study of blood T cell repertoires in COVID-19. Only in-frame clones appear in the TCRdb table, and some are missing; sequencing was by immunoSEQ multiplex PCR. The sample shows 190,000 or so clones, around nine tenths of them seen only once. The sequencing input was peripheral blood. The origin of the receptors is a woman between 18 and 29 years old who had recovered from COVID-19. The conserved cysteine and the conserved F or W are not part of the CDR3 here. The order of the fields is V gene, J gene, D gene, clone size, CDR3 length, CDR3 protein. A D gene is named only where the DNA matches it firmly. Clone size, where shown, is once, few, many, or a class for clones that have expanded.

>TRBV7-2|TRBJ2-3|TRBD1|NA|12
ASSSTGSTDTQY
>TRBV9|TRBJ2-5|NA|NA|10
ASSVDEQTQY
>TRBV20-1|TRBJ1-5|TRBD1|NA|12
SASGRGTEQPQH
>TRBV2|TRBJ2-5|TRBD2|NA|12
ASSATSGGETQY
>TRBV7-2|TRBJ2-3|TRBD2|NA|13
ASSLVSGGADTQY
>TRBV6-2/TRBV6-3|TRBJ2-6|NA|NA|13
ASSYYGSGANVLT
>TRBV4-3|TRBJ2-3|TRBD2|few|13
ASSQDLAGTDTQY
>TRBV29-1|TRBJ2-3|NA|NA|11
SAQFERTDTQY
>TRBV2|TRBJ1-1|NA|NA|8
ASSGGEAF
>TRBV29-1|TRBJ1-2|TRBD1|once|13
SVGNTGTDLGGYT
>TRBV5-5|TRBJ1-1|TRBD1|NA|13
ASSPTTGGVPTAF
>TRBV20-1|TRBJ1-1|NA|NA|9
SASLGREAF
>TRBV5-6|TRBJ2-7|NA|NA|14
ASSLWGLRGTYEQY
>TRBV7-3|TRBJ2-1|NA|NA|11
ASSSPMYNEQF
>TRBV24-1|TRBJ2-1|TRBD2|NA|14
ATSDLRLAGSSEQF
>TRBV4-3|TRBJ2-1|NA|NA|13
ASSQDPGPYNEQF
>TRBV3-1/TRBV3-2|TRBJ1-1|NA|NA|11
ASSQGLGAEAF
>TRBV11-2|TRBJ2-1|TRBD2|NA|13
ASSFFSGSLNEQF
>TRBV5-1|TRBJ2-3|TRBD1|NA|14
ASSLAGTGDTDTQY
>TRBV5-6|TRBJ2-7|NA|NA|12
ASSLAGSGYEQY
>TRBV7-9|TRBJ1-2|NA|NA|9
ASSLGAGYT
>TRBV19|TRBJ2-1|TRBD2|NA|12
ASSYGAGGNEQF
>TRBV5-4|TRBJ1-2|NA|NA|11
ASGHDRLYGYT
>TRBV19|TRBJ1-2|NA|once|12
ASSIWGESYGYT
>TRBV2|TRBJ2-5|TRBD2|NA|12
ASITSGGAGLWY
>TRBV7-2|TRBJ1-2|NA|NA|14
ASSSPGGEVAYGYT
>TRBV19|TRBJ1-1|TRBD1|once|14
ASRPPGGRAKTEAF
>TRBV7-9|TRBJ2-1|NA|NA|15
ASSPSGRAGTYNEQF
>TRBV7-3|TRBJ1-1|TRBD1|NA|12
ASSLSSGGTEAF
>TRBV4-1|TRBJ2-5|TRBD1|NA|13
ASSHYRGPQETQY
>TRBV24-1|TRBJ2-5|TRBD2|NA|15
ATSDLPSGRYQETQY
>TRBV27|TRBJ1-2|NA|NA|11
ASSFNGVQGYT
>TRBV10-1|TRBJ2-5|NA|NA|14
ASNLVRRGRGETQY
>TRBV11-1|TRBJ2-3|TRBD1|NA|13
ASSLDRGGTDTQY
>TRBV3-1/TRBV3-2|TRBJ2-2|TRBD2|few|14
ASSPIAGDPTGELF
>TRBV27|TRBJ2-6|NA|once|13
ASRSTGSGANVLT
>TRBV29-1|TRBJ2-3|NA|once|15
SVEDPTGGDHTDTQY
>TRBV5-1|TRBJ2-3|NA|NA|12
ASSTGLDTDTQY
>TRBV9|TRBJ1-4|NA|once|15
ASSPRGGVGTNEKLF
>TRBV5-1|TRBJ1-6|NA|NA|9
ASSRGAPLH
>TRBV9|TRBJ2-1|TRBD1|NA|13
ASSVEGQGANEQF
>TRBV27|TRBJ2-7|TRBD1|NA|12
ASSFGQGAGEQY
>TRBV6-5|TRBJ2-1|NA|NA|11
ASSYPESGEQF
>TRBV20-1|TRBJ2-5|NA|NA|8
SASEETQY
>TRBV15|TRBJ2-1|TRBD2|NA|14
ATSRDPAGGLDEQF
>TRBV7-2|TRBJ2-3|TRBD1|NA|14
ASSYRGGLGTDTQY
>TRBV6-6|TRBJ1-2|TRBD1|few|12
ASSALDRNYGYT
>TRBV2|TRBJ1-5|NA|NA|12
ASTSGQANQPQH
>TRBV5-1|TRBJ2-7|TRBD1|NA|12
ASSLGQGRREQY
>TRBV6-6|TRBJ2-5|NA|NA|13
ASMRDSGSRETQY
>TRBV7-9|TRBJ2-1|TRBD2|NA|15
ASSKFGRGTRYNEQF
>TRBV6-6|TRBJ1-5|NA|once|11
ASRTTRGQPQH
>TRBV30|TRBJ2-5|NA|NA|9
AWSPSETQY